Given below is one T cell receptor beta chain in context. The antigen is unknown. The CDR3 runs 15 residues. Germline lookup yields CDR1 MNHEY and CDR2 SVGEGT. UMI-labeled TRB cDNA libraries were prepared by 5' RACE. TCRdb re-called the 5' RACE reads; one entry per CDR3 protein, DNA not given. This sample's table reports around 80,000 distinct CDR3 sequences. The source of the sample is a study of CXCR3-negative and CXCR3-positive naive CD8 T cells. Findings of the study overall: Naive subsets had comparable surface CD5; TCR strength was inferred from TRB CDR3 properties. More hydrophobic TRB CDR3s were found in CXCR3-positive naive cells than in CXCR3-negative naive cells.

The rearrangement uses TRBV6-2 or TRBV6-3 and TRBJ2-1. The sample taken for sequencing was naive CXCR3+ CD8+ T cells from blood. The subset: CD45RO-CCR7+CD27+CD95- naive CD8+ T cells expressing CXCR3 (TNR3+). This TCR was recovered from a human donor in good health. Some clones in this sample may be carry-over from other donors' samples. The CDR3 loop reads CASSTPGGSYTEQFF.